The rows below give T cell receptor beta chains drawn from one sample of a study of T cell changes during pregnancy in multiple sclerosis. Sequencing was performed with immunoSEQ multiplex PCR; in TCRdb, only in-frame clones are kept and a portion is missing. The sample holds around 60,000 clones; 91% are singletons and the top ten take about 0.5%. The specimen comprised CD4+ T cells from peripheral blood mononuclear cells, sampled after pregnancy. These receptors were obtained from a female donor in good health, enrolled as a control in a pregnancy study. Both conserved end residues are part of each CDR3. Fields, in order: V gene, J gene, D gene, clone size, CDR3 DNA, CDR3 protein. D genes are given only for firm matches. Expanded clones are given a class, and other clones once, few, many or no size at all.

TRBV5-6	TRBJ1-3	-	-	TGTGCCAGCAGCCCCGGACAGCTAACTGGAAACACCATATATTTT	CASSPGQLTGNTIYF
TRBV30	TRBJ1-2	TRBD1	-	TGTGCCTGGAGTCAAACCCGGGACAGCCTCTATGGCTACACCTTC	CAWSQTRDSLYGYTF
TRBV4-1	TRBJ2-7	-	-	TGCGCCAGCAGCCAAGGGAGCCGAGACAGAAACTACGAGCAGTACTTC	CASSQGSRDRNYEQYF
TRBV30	TRBJ2-5	-	once	TGTGCCTGGAGACCAGGGTGGGAGACCCAGTACTTC	CAWRPGWETQYF
TRBV2	TRBJ1-5	-	-	TGTGCCAGCGTCGGTCAACGCAATCAGCCCCAGCATTTT	CASVGQRNQPQHF
TRBV4-1	TRBJ1-1	-	-	TGCGCCAGCAGCCAAGAAAAGCGCGGGCTTGGGACTGAAGCTTTCTTT	CASSQEKRGLGTEAFF
TRBV7-9	TRBJ2-5	-	-	TGTGCCAGCAGTTTAGATGGGGGGACCCAGATTAAAGAGACCCAGTACTTC	CASSLDGGTQIKETQYF
TRBV30	TRBJ1-6	-	-	TGTGCCTGCCAACAGGGCACCAATTCACCCCTCCACTTT	CACQQGTNSPLHF
TRBV10-3	TRBJ2-5	-	-	TGTGCCATCGGAGAGCTACAAGAGACCCAGTACTTC	CAIGELQETQYF
TRBV5-1	TRBJ1-1	-	-	TGCGCCAGCAGCTTTGACGGGGAGCCGGGTACTGAAGCTTTCTTT	CASSFDGEPGTEAFF
TRBV4-1	TRBJ2-7	TRBD2	once	TGCGCCAGCAGCCCCATAAGGACTAGCGTTCACCACGAGCAGTACTTC	CASSPIRTSVHHEQYF
TRBV9	TRBJ1-1	-	-	TGTGCCAGCAGCGTAGGGGCAGGGGCTTCGAGGACTGAAGCTTTCTTT	CASSVGAGASRTEAFF
TRBV19	TRBJ1-2	-	-	TGTGCCAGTAGTATAGGAGAGCACTATGGCTACACCTTC	CASSIGEHYGYTF
TRBV4-1	TRBJ1-2	-	-	TGCGCCAGCAGCCAAGGAACCGGGGTAGGTGGCTACACCTTC	CASSQGTGVGGYTF
TRBV5-6	TRBJ1-1	TRBD1	-	TGTGCCAGCAGCTTATCTCGGGACAGGGTGAGGTACACTGAAGCTTTCTTT	CASSLSRDRVRYTEAFF
TRBV4-1	TRBJ2-7	TRBD2	-	TGCGCCAGCAGCCAGGGACTAGCGGGGGCCTCGCCGTGGGAGCAGTACTTC	CASSQGLAGASPWEQYF
TRBV4-3	TRBJ1-1	TRBD1	-	TGCGCCAGCAGCCAAGATTTCGGGACAGGGATTGCTTTCTTT	CASSQDFGTGIAFF
TRBV30	TRBJ1-1	-	-	TGTGCCTGGAGTCGTCGGCAGGCGATTGAAGCTTTCTTT	CAWSRRQAIEAFF
TRBV5-6	TRBJ2-1	-	-	TGTGCCAGCAGCTTGGTGAGTGAGCAGTTCTTC	CASSLVSEQFF
TRBV6-6	TRBJ2-1	TRBD1	-	TGTGCCAGCAGTTCCCGGGAACAGGGGGCTTTCGATGAGCAGTTCTTC	CASSSREQGAFDEQFF
TRBV15	TRBJ1-3	-	-	TGTGCCACCAGCAGAGATCCGTACGGTGGAAACACCATATATTTT	CATSRDPYGGNTIYF
TRBV7-3	TRBJ2-2	-	-	TGTGCCAGCAGCCTCGGGGGGCATGGCACCGGGGAGCTGTTTTTT	CASSLGGHGTGELFF
TRBV5-6	TRBJ1-2	-	-	TGTGCCAGCAGCTCCGTCCCGGGGGGTGACTATGGCTACACCTTC	CASSSVPGGDYGYTF
TRBV6-5	TRBJ1-5	-	-	TGTGCCAGCAGTAGGCGCGGGTCCTATCAGCCCCAGCATTTT	CASSRRGSYQPQHF
TRBV5-1	TRBJ2-7	-	once	TGCGCCAGCAGCTCCTCGACACCTTACTCCTACGAGCAGTACTTC	CASSSSTPYSYEQYF
TRBV19	TRBJ2-5	TRBD2	-	TGTGCCAGTAGTGGGTCAAGCGGGGGTACTCAAGAGACCCAGTACTTC	CASSGSSGGTQETQYF
TRBV5-4	TRBJ1-6	TRBD1	few	TGTGCCAGCAAAATGGACAGGGTGAATTCACCCCTCCACTTT	CASKMDRVNSPLHF
TRBV7-6	TRBJ1-4	-	few	TGTGCCAGCAGCCTCAGGGGCCCAAATGAAAAACTGTTTTTT	CASSLRGPNEKLFF
TRBV10-3	TRBJ1-5	-	-	TGTGCCATCAGTGAGAGGAGGGAGGATCAGCCCCAGCATTTT	CAISERREDQPQHF
TRBV5-1	TRBJ2-7	TRBD1	-	TGCGCCAGCAGCCCCCCGACAGGGGCGTACGAGCAGTACTTC	CASSPPTGAYEQYF
TRBV29-1	TRBJ1-2	-	-	TGCAGCGTTGGACGGGGGGACGGCTATGGCTACACCTTC	CSVGRGDGYGYTF